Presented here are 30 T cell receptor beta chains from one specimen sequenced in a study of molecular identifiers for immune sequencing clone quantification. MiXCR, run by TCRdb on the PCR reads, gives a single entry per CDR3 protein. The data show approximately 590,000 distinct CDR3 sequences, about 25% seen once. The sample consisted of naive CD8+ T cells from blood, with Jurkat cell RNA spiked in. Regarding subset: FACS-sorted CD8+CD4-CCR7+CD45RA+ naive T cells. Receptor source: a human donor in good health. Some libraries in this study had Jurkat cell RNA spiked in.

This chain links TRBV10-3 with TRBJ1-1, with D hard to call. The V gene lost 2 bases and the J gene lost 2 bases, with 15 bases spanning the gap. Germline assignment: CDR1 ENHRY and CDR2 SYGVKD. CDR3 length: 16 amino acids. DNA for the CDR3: TGTGCCATCAGTGAGCCCTGGCTGGAGGGCAACACTGAAGCTTTCTTT. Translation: CAISEPWLEGNTEAFF.

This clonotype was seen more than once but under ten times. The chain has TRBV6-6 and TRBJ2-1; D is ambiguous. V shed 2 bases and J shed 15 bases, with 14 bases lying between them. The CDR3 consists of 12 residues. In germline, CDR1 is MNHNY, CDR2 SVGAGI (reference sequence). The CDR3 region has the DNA TGTGCCAGCAGTTACCCCGGAGAGCCACCGTTCTTC. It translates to CASSYPGEPPFF.

The CDR3 region is CAGMDTTYEQYF. The CDR3 bases are TGTGCCGGGATGGACACGACCTACGAGCAGTACTTC. The chain has TRBV2 and TRBJ2-7; maybe TRBD1 (5 bases). Trimming cost V 11 bases and J 2 bases, with 13 bases left between them. Germline V gene lookup returns CDR1 SNHLY and CDR2 FYNNEI. The CDR3 contains 12 residues.

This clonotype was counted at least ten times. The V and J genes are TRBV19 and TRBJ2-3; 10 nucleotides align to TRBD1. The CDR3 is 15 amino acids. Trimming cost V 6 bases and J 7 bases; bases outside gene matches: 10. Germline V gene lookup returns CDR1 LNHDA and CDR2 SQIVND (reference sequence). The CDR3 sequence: CASSPGTGEGYTQYF. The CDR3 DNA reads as TGTGCCAGTAGCCCCGGGACAGGGGAAGGCTATACGCAGTATTTT.

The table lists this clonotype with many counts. This CDR3 is CASSQDLGNTIYF. The CDR3, as DNA: TGTGCCAGCAGCCAAGATTTGGGAAACACCATATATTTT. The J gene is TRBJ1-3, the V gene TRBV4-2; D ambiguous. This CDR3 has 13 residues. V was pared by 0 bases and J by 4 bases, with 4 bases between. The germline gives CDR1 LGHNA, CDR2 YNFKEQ.

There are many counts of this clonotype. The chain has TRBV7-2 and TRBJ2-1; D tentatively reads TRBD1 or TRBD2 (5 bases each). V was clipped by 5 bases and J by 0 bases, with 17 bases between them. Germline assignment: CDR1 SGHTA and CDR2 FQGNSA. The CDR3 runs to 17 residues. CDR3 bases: TGTGCCAGCAGCGCAAGCTTTGGGGGTCCCTCCTACAATGAGCAGTTCTTC. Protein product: CASSASFGGPSYNEQFF.

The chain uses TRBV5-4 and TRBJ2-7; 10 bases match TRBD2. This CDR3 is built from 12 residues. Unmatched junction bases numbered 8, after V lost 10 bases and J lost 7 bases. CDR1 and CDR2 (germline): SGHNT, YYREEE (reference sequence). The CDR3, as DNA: TGTGCCTACCTAGCGGGAGATGGGGAGCAGTACTTC. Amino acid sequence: CAYLAGDGEQYF. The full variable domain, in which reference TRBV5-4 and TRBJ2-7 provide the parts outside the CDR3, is ETGVTQSPTHLIKTRGQQVTLRCSSQSGHNTVSWYQQALGQGPQFIFQYYREEENGRGNFPPRFSGLQFPNYSSELNVNALELDDSALYLCAYLAGDGEQYFGPGTRLTVT.

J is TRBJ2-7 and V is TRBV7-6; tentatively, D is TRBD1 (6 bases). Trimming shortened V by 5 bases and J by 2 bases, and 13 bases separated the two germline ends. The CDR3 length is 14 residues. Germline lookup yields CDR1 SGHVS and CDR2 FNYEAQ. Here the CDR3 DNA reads TGTGCCAGCAGCCCAGACAGGCTAACCTACGAGCAGTACTTC. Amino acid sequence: CASSPDRLTYEQYF.

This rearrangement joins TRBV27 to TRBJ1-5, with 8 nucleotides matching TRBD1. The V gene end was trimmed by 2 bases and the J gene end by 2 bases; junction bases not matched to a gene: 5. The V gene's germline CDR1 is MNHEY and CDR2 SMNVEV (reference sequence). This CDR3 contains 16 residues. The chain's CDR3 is CASSLRLGQGNQPQHF. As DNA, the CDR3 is TGTGCCAGCAGTTTACGACTGGGACAGGGCAATCAGCCCCAGCATTTT.

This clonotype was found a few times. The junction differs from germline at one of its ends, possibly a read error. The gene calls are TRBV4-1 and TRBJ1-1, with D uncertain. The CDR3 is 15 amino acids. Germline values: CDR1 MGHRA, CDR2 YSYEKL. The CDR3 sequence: CTSSQDRFGNTEAFF. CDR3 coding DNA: TGCACCAGCAGCCAAGATAGATTCGGGAACACTGAAGCTTTCTTT.

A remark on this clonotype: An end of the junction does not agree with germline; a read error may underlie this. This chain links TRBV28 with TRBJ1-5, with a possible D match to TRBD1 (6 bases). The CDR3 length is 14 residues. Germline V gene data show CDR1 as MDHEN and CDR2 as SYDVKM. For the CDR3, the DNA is TGTGCCGGCAGTTACAGGGCAGGCAATCAGCCCCAGCATTTT. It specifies CAGSYRAGNQPQHF.

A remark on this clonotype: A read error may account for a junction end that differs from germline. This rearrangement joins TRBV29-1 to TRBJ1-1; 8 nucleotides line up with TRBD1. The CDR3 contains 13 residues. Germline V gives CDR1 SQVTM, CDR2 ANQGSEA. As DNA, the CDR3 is TGCAGCGCTCGACAGGGGATGAACACTGAAGCTCTCTTT. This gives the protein CSARQGMNTEALF.

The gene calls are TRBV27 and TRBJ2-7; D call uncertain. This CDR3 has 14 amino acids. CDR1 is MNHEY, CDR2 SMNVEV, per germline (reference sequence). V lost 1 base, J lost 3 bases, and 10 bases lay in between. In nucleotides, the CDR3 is TGTGCCAGCAGTTTATTTGGCAGGAGCTACGAGCAGTACTTC. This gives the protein CASSLFGRSYEQYF.

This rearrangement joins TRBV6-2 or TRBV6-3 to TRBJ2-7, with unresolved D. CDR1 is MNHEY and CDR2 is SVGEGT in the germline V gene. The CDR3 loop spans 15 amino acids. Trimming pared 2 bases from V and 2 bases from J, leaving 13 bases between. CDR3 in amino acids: CASSYLVTRAYEQYF. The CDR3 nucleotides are TGTGCCAGCAGTTACCTCGTGACAAGAGCCTACGAGCAGTACTTC.

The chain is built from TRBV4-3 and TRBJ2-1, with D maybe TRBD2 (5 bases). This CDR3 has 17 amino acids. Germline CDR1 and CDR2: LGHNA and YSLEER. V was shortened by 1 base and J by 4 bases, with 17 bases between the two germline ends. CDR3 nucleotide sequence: TGCGCCAGCAGCCAAGTGTCTGGTACGGGAATTTACAATGAGCAGTTCTTC. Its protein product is CASSQVSGTGIYNEQFF.

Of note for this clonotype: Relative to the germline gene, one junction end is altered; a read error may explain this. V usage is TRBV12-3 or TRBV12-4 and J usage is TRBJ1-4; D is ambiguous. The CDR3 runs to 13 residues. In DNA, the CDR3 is TGTGCCAGCAGTGAGGCAACTAATGAAAAACTGCTTTTT. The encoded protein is CASSEATNEKLLF.

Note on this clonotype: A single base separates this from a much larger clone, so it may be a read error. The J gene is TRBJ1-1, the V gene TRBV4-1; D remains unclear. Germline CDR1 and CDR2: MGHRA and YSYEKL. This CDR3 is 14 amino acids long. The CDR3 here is CSSSQDSLNTEAFF. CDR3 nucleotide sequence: TGCTCCAGCAGCCAAGATAGTTTGAACACTGAAGCTTTCTTT.

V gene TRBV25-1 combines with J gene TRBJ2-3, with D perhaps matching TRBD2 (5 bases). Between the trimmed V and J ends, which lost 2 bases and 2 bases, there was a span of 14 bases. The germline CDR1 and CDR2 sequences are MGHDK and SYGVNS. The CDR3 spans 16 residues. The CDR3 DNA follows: TGTGCCAGCAGTGAAGGACTGGGTTTATCCACAGATACGCAGTATTTT. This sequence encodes CASSEGLGLSTDTQYF.

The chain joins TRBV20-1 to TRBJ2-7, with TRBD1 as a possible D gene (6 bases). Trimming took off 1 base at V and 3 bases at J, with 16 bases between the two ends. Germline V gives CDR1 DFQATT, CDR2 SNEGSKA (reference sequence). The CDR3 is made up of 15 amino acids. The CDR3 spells CSARGVQGSDYEQYF. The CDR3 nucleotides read TGCAGTGCTAGAGGGGTACAGGGTTCGGACTACGAGCAGTACTTC.

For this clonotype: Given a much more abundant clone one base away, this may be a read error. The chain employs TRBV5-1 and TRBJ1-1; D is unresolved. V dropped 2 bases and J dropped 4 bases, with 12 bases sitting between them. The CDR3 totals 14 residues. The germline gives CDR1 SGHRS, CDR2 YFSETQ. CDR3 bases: TGCGCCAGCAGCTTTGTCTGGTTGGGCACTGAAGCTTTCTTT. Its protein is CASSFVWLGTEAFF.

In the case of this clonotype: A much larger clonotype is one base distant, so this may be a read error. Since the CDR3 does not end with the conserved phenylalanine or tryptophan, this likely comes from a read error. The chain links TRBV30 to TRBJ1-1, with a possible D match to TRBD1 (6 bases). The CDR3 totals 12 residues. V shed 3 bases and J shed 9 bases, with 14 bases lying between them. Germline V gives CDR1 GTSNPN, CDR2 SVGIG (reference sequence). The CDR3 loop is CAWSPHRVKAFL. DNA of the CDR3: TGTGCCTGGAGCCCACACAGGGTTAAAGCTTTCCTT.

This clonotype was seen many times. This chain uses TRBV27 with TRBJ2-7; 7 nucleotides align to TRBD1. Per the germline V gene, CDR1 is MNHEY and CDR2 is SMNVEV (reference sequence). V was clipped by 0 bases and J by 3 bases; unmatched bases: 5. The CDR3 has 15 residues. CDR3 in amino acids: CASSLSPGQIYEQYF. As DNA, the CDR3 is TGTGCCAGCAGTTTATCTCCGGGACAGATCTACGAGCAGTACTTC.

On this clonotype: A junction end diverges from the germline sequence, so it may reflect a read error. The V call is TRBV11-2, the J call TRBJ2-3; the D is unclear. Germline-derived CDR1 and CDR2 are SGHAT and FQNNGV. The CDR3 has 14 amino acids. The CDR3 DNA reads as TGTGCCCGCAGCTTGACACTGGCCCCAGATACGCCGTATTTT. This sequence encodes CARSLTLAPDTPYF.

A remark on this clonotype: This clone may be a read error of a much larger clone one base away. The CDR3: CASSQSWDPNTEAFF. The DNA of the CDR3 is TGCGCCAGCAGCCAAAGCTGGGATCCGAACACTGAAGCTTTCTTT. V is TRBV4-1 and J is TRBJ1-1; D call uncertain. Between the trimmed V and J ends, which lost 2 bases and 1 base, there was a span of 11 bases. This CDR3 spans 15 amino acids. The V gene's germline CDR1 is MGHRA and CDR2 YSYEKL.

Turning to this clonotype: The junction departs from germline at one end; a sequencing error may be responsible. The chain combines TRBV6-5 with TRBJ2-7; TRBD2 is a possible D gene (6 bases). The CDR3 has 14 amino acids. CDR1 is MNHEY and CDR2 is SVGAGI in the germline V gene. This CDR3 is CASSSDGGYYAQYF. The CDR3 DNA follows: TGTGCCAGCAGTTCGGATGGGGGGTACTACGCGCAGTACTTC.

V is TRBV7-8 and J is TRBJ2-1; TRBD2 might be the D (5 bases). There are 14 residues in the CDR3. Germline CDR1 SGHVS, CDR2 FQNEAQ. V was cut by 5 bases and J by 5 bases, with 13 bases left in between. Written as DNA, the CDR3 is TGTGCCAGCAGCAACCTTCGGGGAGACAATGAGCAGTTCTTC. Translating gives CASSNLRGDNEQFF.

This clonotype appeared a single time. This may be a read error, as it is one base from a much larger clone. CDR3 sequence reads: CASSSPITLLETQYF. The CDR3, as DNA: TGTGCCAGCAGTTCGCCAATTACCCTGCTAGAGACCCAGTACTTC. The chain employs TRBV27 and TRBJ2-5; D is ambiguous. Germline V CDR1 and CDR2: MNHEY, SMNVEV (reference sequence). This CDR3 has 15 amino acids. Trimming shortened V by 4 bases and J by 4 bases, and 16 bases separated the two germline ends.

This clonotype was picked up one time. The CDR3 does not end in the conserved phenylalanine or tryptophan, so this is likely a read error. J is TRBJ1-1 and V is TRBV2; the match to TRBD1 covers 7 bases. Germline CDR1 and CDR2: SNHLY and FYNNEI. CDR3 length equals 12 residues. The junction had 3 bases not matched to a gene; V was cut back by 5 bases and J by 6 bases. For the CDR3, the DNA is TGTGCCAGCAGTAATACAGGGGCTGAAGCTTTCCTT. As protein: CASSNTGAEAFL.

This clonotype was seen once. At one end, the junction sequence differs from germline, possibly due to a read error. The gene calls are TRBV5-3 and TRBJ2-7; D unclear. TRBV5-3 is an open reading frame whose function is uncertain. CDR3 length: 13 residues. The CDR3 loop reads CASSLGSTYAQYF. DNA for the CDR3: TGTGCCAGCAGCTTGGGCTCTACCTACGCGCAGTACTTC.

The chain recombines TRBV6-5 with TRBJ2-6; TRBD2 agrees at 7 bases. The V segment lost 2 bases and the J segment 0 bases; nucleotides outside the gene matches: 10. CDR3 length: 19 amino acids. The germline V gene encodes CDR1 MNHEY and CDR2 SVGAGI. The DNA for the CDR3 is TGTGCCAGCAGTTACCTTCTACCGGGAGGAAGCTCTGGGGCCAACGTCCTGACTTTC. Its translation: CASSYLLPGGSSGANVLTF.